One sample yielded the 27 T cell receptor beta chains listed below, sequenced in a study of T cell responses to AZD1222 COVID-19 vaccine. Produced via immunoSEQ multiplex PCR; TCRdb's table is partial and in-frame only. Here the sample spans 54,000 or so clones, 75% to 90% being singletons. The material was peripheral blood, obtained on day 0 of AZD1222 vaccination. All receptors derive from an adult in good health.

The rearrangement uses TRBV3-1 (or the pseudogene TRBV3-2) and TRBJ2-5, with D possibly being TRBD2 (5 bases). The germline V and J ends were trimmed by 4 bases and 4 bases, with 10 bases remaining between them. CDR3 length: 13 amino acids. Germline loops: CDR1 LGHDT, CDR2 YNNKEL (reference sequence). DNA for the CDR3: TGTGCCAGCAGCCCAACTAGAAGAGAGACCCAGTACTTC. Encoded protein: CASSPTRRETQYF.

V is TRBV18 and J is TRBJ2-3, with TRBD1 identical over 7 bases. The germline V gene encodes CDR1 KGHSH and CDR2 LQKENI. Trimming cost V 3 bases and J 5 bases; bases outside gene matches: 14. The CDR3 loop spans 17 amino acids. CDR3 nucleotides: TGTGCCAGCTCACCGACAGGACAGGCCTCAGGGCAAGATACGCAGTATTTT. It codes for CASSPTGQASGQDTQYF.

This sequence joins TRBV19 and TRBJ2-7; 8 bases are a match to TRBD2. Trimming at V came to 2 bases and at J to 2 bases, leaving 5 bases not matched to a gene. Germline values: CDR1 LNHDA, CDR2 SQIVND (reference sequence). This CDR3 comprises 15 residues. The CDR3 DNA follows: TGTGCCAGTAGTATATTTGCGGGAGGACCCTACGAGCAGTACTTC. This sequence encodes CASSIFAGGPYEQYF.

The CDR3 is CASSQWQGKETQYF. As DNA, the CDR3 is TGTGCCAGCAGCCAATGGCAGGGGAAAGAGACCCAGTACTTC. The genes are TRBV14 and TRBJ2-5; D possibly corresponds to TRBD1 (6 bases). Germline V gene lookup returns CDR1 SGHDN and CDR2 FVKESK. Trimming left V 2 bases short and J 3 bases short, with 10 bases between. The CDR3 loop spans 14 amino acids. The full variable domain, rest sourced from reference TRBV14 and TRBJ2-5, is EAGVTQFPSHSVIEKGQTVTLRCDPISGHDNLYWYRRVMGKEIKFLLHFVKESKQDESGMPNNRFLAERTGGTYSTLKVQPAELEDSGVYFCASSQWQGKETQYFGPGTRLLVL.

V usage is TRBV7-8 and J usage is TRBJ2-1; 7 nucleotides match TRBD2. Trimming at V came to 3 bases and at J to 3 bases, leaving 5 bases not matched to a gene. Germline V gene data show CDR1 as SGHVS and CDR2 as FQNEAQ. CDR3 size: 15 residues. CDR3 protein: CASSFGGRLYNEQFF. CDR3 in DNA: TGTGCCAGCAGCTTCGGCGGGAGACTCTACAATGAGCAGTTCTTC. The full variable domain, with the rest looked up from reference TRBV7-8 and TRBJ2-1, is GAGVSQSPRYKVAKRGQDVALRCDPISGHVSLFWYQQALGQGPEFLTYFQNEAQLDKSGLPSDRFFAERPEGSVSTLKIQRTQQEDSAVYLCASSFGGRLYNEQFFGPGTRLTVL.

The J gene is TRBJ1-1, the V gene TRBV6-1; tentative D call: TRBD1 (6 bases). The V end lost 1 base, the J end lost 11 bases, and 17 bases lay between the germline ends. This CDR3 has 14 amino acids. Germline V gene data show CDR1 as MNHNS and CDR2 as SASEGT. The CDR3 here is CASSEDRQAKIAFF. The CDR3 DNA reads as TGTGCCAGCAGTGAAGATAGACAGGCAAAAATTGCTTTCTTT.

The genes are TRBV10-3 and TRBJ2-7; D is perhaps TRBD2 (6 bases). Trimming removed 0 bases at V and 3 bases at J, with 9 bases between. CDR1 and CDR2 from the germline V gene are ENHRY and SYGVKD. CDR3 length: 14 residues. CDR3 nucleotides: TGTGCCATCAGTGAGTCAGGGACTTTCTACGAGCAGTACTTC. Protein product: CAISESGTFYEQYF.

This chain uses TRBV5-1 with TRBJ1-1, with TRBD1 identical over 8 bases. CDR1 is SGHRS and CDR2 is YFSETQ in the germline V gene. With 4 bases clipped from V and 6 bases from J, the junction kept 5 bases outside the gene matches. The CDR3 runs to 13 residues. CDR3 protein: CASSITGGPEAFF. The CDR3 DNA reads as TGCGCCAGCAGCATAACAGGGGGACCTGAAGCTTTCTTT.

The rearrangement joins TRBV7-9 to TRBJ2-1, with TRBD1 matching over 10 bases. There are 14 residues in the CDR3. Germline V lookup: CDR1 SEHNR, CDR2 FQNEAQ (reference sequence). Trimming took 2 bases from V and 8 from J; bases not matched to a gene: 3. DNA for the CDR3: TGTGCCAGCAGCTTAAGACAGGGGGCAGATGAGCAGTTCTTC. This translates into CASSLRQGADEQFF.

J is TRBJ1-2 and V is TRBV24-1; no definite D call. V gave up 3 bases and J gave up 7 bases, with 8 bases separating them. The CDR3 runs 12 residues. Germline values: CDR1 KGHDR, CDR2 SFDVKD. CDR3 sequence: CATSDRRVGYTF. The DNA of the CDR3 is TGTGCCACCAGTGATCGGAGGGTTGGCTACACCTTC.

The chain couples TRBV3-1 (or the pseudogene TRBV3-2) to TRBJ1-5; 7 nucleotides agree with TRBD1. Trimming at V came to 0 bases and at J to 0 bases, leaving 8 bases not matched to a gene. The CDR3 spans 18 residues. In germline, CDR1 is LGHDT, CDR2 YNNKEL (reference sequence). CDR3: CASSQEFRAGGSNQPQHF. The CDR3 DNA is TGTGCCAGCAGCCAAGAATTTAGGGCAGGGGGTAGCAATCAGCCCCAGCATTTT.

This clone was counted a single time. The chain is built from TRBV19 and TRBJ2-3, with TRBD1 identical over 8 bases. Germline CDR1 is LNHDA and CDR2 is SQIVND (reference sequence). This CDR3 is built from 15 residues. The V gene end was trimmed by 7 bases and the J gene end by 3 bases; junction bases not matched to a gene: 9. In nucleotides, the CDR3 is TGTGCCAGTACCCTCCGACAGGGGAGAACAGATACGCAGTATTTT. Translating gives CASTLRQGRTDTQYF.

This chain connects TRBV10-3 to TRBJ1-5, with TRBD1 matching over 9 bases. The CDR3 has 13 amino acids. V lost 9 bases, J lost 4 bases, and 4 bases stayed unmatched. Looked up from germline, CDR1 is ENHRY and CDR2 is SYGVKD. As DNA, the CDR3 is TGTGCCATACAGGGGGCGCCGAATCAGCCCCAGCATTTT. Protein: CAIQGAPNQPQHF.

This clone was counted once. The genes are TRBV20-1 and TRBJ2-3, with D possibly being TRBD2 (6 bases). V was pared by 3 bases and J by 2 bases, with 15 bases between. Per the germline V gene, CDR1 is DFQATT and CDR2 is SNEGSKA (reference sequence). The CDR3 sequence is 15 residues long. For the CDR3, the DNA is TGCAGTGCTAGTCCTTCGGCGGGGATCACAGATACGCAGTATTTT. Amino acids: CSASPSAGITDTQYF.

J is TRBJ1-2 and V is TRBV12-3 or TRBV12-4, with 10 bases lining up with TRBD1. The CDR3 runs 13 residues. V was pared by 5 bases and J by 6 bases, with 3 bases of the junction left unmatched. This CDR3 is CASSQGQGDGYTF. CDR3 DNA sequence: TGTGCCAGCAGTCAAGGACAGGGGGATGGCTACACCTTC.

In this sample, this clone turned up once. V is TRBV5-1 and J is TRBJ2-5; possibly TRBD2 for D (5 bases). This CDR3 comprises 15 residues. The V gene lost 2 bases and the J gene lost 2 bases, with 13 bases spanning the gap. Germline V lookup: CDR1 SGHRS, CDR2 YFSETQ. CDR3 in DNA: TGCGCCAGCAGCTTAACGGGCGGGCCACAAGAGACCCAGTACTTC. Its protein product is CASSLTGGPQETQYF.

The count of this clone is one. The chain carries TRBV5-4 and TRBJ2-1; 11 positions agree with TRBD2. Germline lookup yields CDR1 SGHNT and CDR2 YYREEE (reference sequence). The CDR3 has 14 residues. J was trimmed by 8 bases and V by 4 bases; bases with no gene match: 5. In nucleotides, the CDR3 is TGTGCCAGCAGCCTAGCGGGAGGTGGCTATGAGCAGTTCTTC. Translation: CASSLAGGGYEQFF.

This sequence joins TRBV9 and TRBJ1-1; D gene ambiguous. The germline gives CDR1 SGDLS, CDR2 YYNGEE. Trimming left V 4 bases short and J 2 bases short, with 9 bases between. CDR3 length equals 13 residues. The CDR3 region is CASSLQSNTEAFF. In DNA, the CDR3 is TGTGCCAGCAGCTTACAGAGCAACACTGAAGCTTTCTTT.

The chain carries TRBV5-1 and TRBJ2-2, with D unclear. Per germline, CDR1 SGHRS and CDR2 YFSETQ. V dropped 0 bases and J dropped 4 bases, with 7 bases sitting between them. The CDR3 runs 14 residues. In DNA, the CDR3 is TGCGCCAGCAGCTTGGAACCCAGCACCGGGGAGCTGTTTTTT. Its protein is CASSLEPSTGELFF.

The chain has TRBV10-1 and TRBJ2-7; 9 bases are shared with TRBD1. The germline V gene encodes CDR1 WNHNN and CDR2 SYGVQD (reference sequence). With 8 bases clipped from V and 12 bases from J, the junction kept 20 bases outside the gene matches. This CDR3 region has 15 residues. The CDR3 region has the DNA TGCGCCAGCCGGGGTGTGTTCGGGGGACAGGGAGTACCGTACTTC. As protein: CASRGVFGGQGVPYF.

This chain uses TRBV12-5 with TRBJ1-1; D is unresolved. CDR1 and CDR2 from the germline V gene are LGHNT and FRNRAP. Trimming cost V 1 base and J 7 bases, with 10 bases left between them. The CDR3 spans 13 residues. This CDR3 reads CASGLEPASEAFF. The CDR3 region has the DNA TGTGCTAGTGGTTTGGAGCCAGCGAGTGAAGCTTTCTTT.

The genes are TRBV4-1 and TRBJ2-7; no reliable D call. Per the germline V gene, CDR1 is MGHRA and CDR2 is YSYEKL. V was clipped by 2 bases and J by 2 bases, with 13 bases between them. The CDR3 loop spans 15 amino acids. The CDR3 reads CASSQPDHQPYEQYF. CDR3 DNA sequence: TGCGCCAGCAGCCAACCTGACCATCAGCCCTACGAGCAGTACTTC.

This chain joins TRBV5-4 and TRBJ1-6, with D uncertain. Germline CDR1 SGHNT, CDR2 YYREEE (reference sequence). Trimming pared 7 bases from V and 7 bases from J, leaving 9 bases between. CDR3 length: 12 residues. The CDR3: CASYKENSPLHF. The CDR3 DNA follows: TGTGCCAGCTACAAGGAGAATTCACCCCTCCACTTT.

The chain recombines TRBV11-1 with TRBJ1-1; D gene unclear. V was cut by 3 bases and J by 4 bases, with 9 bases left in between. The germline CDR1 and CDR2 sequences are SGHAT and FQDESV (reference sequence). The CDR3 length is 13 residues. CDR3 protein: CASSLDGPTEAFF. The CDR3 DNA reads as TGTGCCAGCAGCTTGGACGGACCCACTGAAGCTTTCTTT.

This clone came up once. This chain links TRBV18 with TRBJ2-1, with 11 bases aligning to TRBD1. The V gene's germline CDR1 is KGHSH and CDR2 LQKENI. The CDR3 has 16 residues. V was clipped by 1 base and J by 7 bases; unmatched bases: 6. In DNA, the CDR3 is TGTGCCAGCTCACCACTCTTGGGACAGGGGGAAAATGAGCAGTTCTTC. Translated: CASSPLLGQGENEQFF. The full variable domain, completed using reference TRBV18 and TRBJ2-1, is NAGVMQNPRHLVRRRGQEARLRCSPMKGHSHVYWYRQLPEEGLKFMVYLQKENIIDESGMPKERFSAEFPKEGPSILRIQQVVRGDSAAYFCASSPLLGQGENEQFFGPGTRLTVL.

The genes are TRBV5-1 and TRBJ1-3; D is unclear. CDR1 is SGHRS, CDR2 YFSETQ, per germline. CDR3 length: 16 amino acids. The V end lost 3 bases, the J end lost 0 bases, and 13 bases lay between the germline ends. CDR3 amino acids: CASSSFAGSSGNTIYF. DNA for the CDR3: TGCGCCAGCAGCTCTTTCGCTGGAAGCTCTGGAAACACCATATATTTT.

This clone has just one count. The gene calls are TRBV11-2 and TRBJ2-3; unclear D gene. Germline V gene sequence: CDR1 SGHAT, CDR2 FQNNGV. CDR3 length: 14 residues. V lost 0 bases to trimming and J lost 9 bases, with 13 bases between them. The DNA of the CDR3 is TGTGCCAGCAGCTTAGATTCGATGGGTGAGACGCAGTATTTT. Its protein product is CASSLDSMGETQYF.